Each of the 26 T cell receptor beta chains below was sequenced from the same sample in a study of CD8 T cells in Susac syndrome (dated by TCRdb to between 2017 and 2020). Libraries were made using the immunoSEQ multiplex PCR assay. RNA was extracted using the RNeasy kit, and about 0.5 to 1 ug of the RNA was reverse transcribed with random hexamers. In-frame beta chains were kept once TCRdb had trimmed the public reads at Q25 with fastp and called clones with MiXCR. Each CDR3 protein gets just one entry, which takes the most common genes and DNA from the rows behind it. For this sample the table gives around 300,000 distinct CDR3 sequences, of which about 89% were detected only once. In total, the top ten clones hold approximately 0.2% of the sample. Material: CD8+ T cells from PBMCs. The receptor set was obtained from a human donor with multiple sclerosis.

V is TRBV12-3 or TRBV12-4 and J is TRBJ1-3; 8 nucleotides line up with TRBD1. V was clipped by 3 bases and J by 4 bases; unmatched bases: 5. There are 15 residues in the CDR3. The CDR3, as DNA: TGTGCCAGCAGTTTCGCGCCAGGGGGCGGAAACACCATATATTTT. This gives the protein CASSFAPGGGNTIYF.

The CDR3 protein is CASSLDPGGEQFF. The CDR3 region has the DNA TGTGCCAGCAGCTTAGATCCCGGTGGCGAGCAGTTCTTC. This chain uses TRBV7-2 with TRBJ2-1; D ambiguous. Germline values: CDR1 SGHTA, CDR2 FQGNSA. The CDR3 totals 13 residues. V lost 1 base, J lost 10 bases, and 11 bases lay in between.

This chain connects TRBV4-3 to TRBJ1-2, with 7 positions matching TRBD1. CDR1 is LGHNA and CDR2 is YSLEER in the germline V gene. The V and J ends lost 0 bases and 4 bases, in that order; junction bases with no gene match: 5. The CDR3 sequence is 15 residues long. The CDR3 sequence is CASSQDWDSSYGYTF. In DNA form, the CDR3 reads TGCGCCAGCAGCCAAGACTGGGACAGTTCCTATGGCTACACCTTC.

The rearrangement links TRBV5-1 to TRBJ2-7, with 9 bases identical to TRBD1. Trimming took 0 bases from V and 5 from J; bases not matched to a gene: 12. The CDR3 sequence is 17 residues long. Germline assignment: CDR1 SGHRS and CDR2 YFSETQ. The CDR3, as DNA: TGCGCCAGCAGCTTGGCAATTAAAGGACAGGGGATCGACGAGCAGTACTTC. Translating gives CASSLAIKGQGIDEQYF.

The sample holds one count of this clonotype. The V call is TRBV12-3 or TRBV12-4, the J call TRBJ2-4; tentatively, D is TRBD2 (5 bases). Trimming stripped 6 bases from V and 0 bases from J, with 12 bases between. The CDR3 extends over 15 amino acids. CDR3 region: CASSPWTGAKNIQYF. The CDR3 region has the DNA TGTGCCAGCAGCCCCTGGACTGGAGCCAAAAACATTCAGTACTTC.

The rearrangement links TRBV10-3 to TRBJ2-1; 9 nucleotides match TRBD1. The V and J ends lost 3 bases and 5 bases, in that order; junction bases with no gene match: 5. The CDR3 loop spans 15 amino acids. Germline V CDR1 and CDR2: ENHRY, SYGVKD. The CDR3, as DNA: TGTGCCATCAGTGAAGGGACAGGGCCCCACAATGAGCAGTTCTTC. Translating gives CAISEGTGPHNEQFF.

The sample holds a few counts of this clonotype. The chain uses TRBV6-4 and TRBJ2-6, with 7 nucleotides matching TRBD1. Trimming took 0 bases from V and 0 from J; bases not matched to a gene: 5. This CDR3 spans 18 amino acids. CDR1 and CDR2 from the germline V gene are MRHNA and SNTAGT. CDR3 nucleotides: TGTGCCAGCAGTGACTCCACAGGGGCTCACTCTGGGGCCAACGTCCTGACTTTC. Translated: CASSDSTGAHSGANVLTF.

This sequence joins TRBV24-1 and TRBJ1-1, with D maybe TRBD1 (5 bases). This CDR3 spans 11 amino acids. V lost 8 bases, J lost 6 bases, and 9 bases lay in between. Germline V CDR1 and CDR2: KGHDR, SFDVKD. The CDR3 DNA reads as TGTGCCACCAAGCAGGGCCCTGAAGCTTTCTTT. It specifies CATKQGPEAFF.

This chain connects TRBV20-1 to TRBJ2-2, with 8 nucleotides matching TRBD2. The germline gives CDR1 DFQATT, CDR2 SNEGSKA (reference sequence). V dropped 0 bases and J dropped 5; count of bases not matched to a gene: 8. There are 16 residues in the CDR3. The CDR3 loop reads CSARDERAGETGELFF. The CDR3 DNA follows: TGCAGTGCTAGAGATGAAAGAGCGGGGGAGACCGGGGAGCTGTTTTTT.

The rearrangement joins TRBV28 to TRBJ2-1; no clear D gene. The CDR3 is made up of 11 amino acids. V was trimmed by 11 bases and J by 3 bases, leaving 8 bases between them. From germline, CDR1 is MDHEN and CDR2 SYDVKM. CDR3 amino acids: CASAIYNEQFF. In DNA, the CDR3 is TGTGCCTCCGCTATCTACAATGAGCAGTTCTTC.

This chain links TRBV3-1 with TRBJ2-7; TRBD2 matches 8 bases. Germline V lookup: CDR1 LGHDT, CDR2 YNNKEL (reference sequence). V shed 0 bases, J shed 0 bases, and the junction held 7 bases outside the gene matches. The CDR3 runs to 17 residues. CDR3 loop: CASSQDASGPSSYEQYF. The CDR3 region has the DNA TGTGCCAGCAGCCAAGACGCTAGCGGGCCGAGCTCCTACGAGCAGTACTTC.

The chain is built from TRBV7-6 and TRBJ2-5, with D possibly TRBD1 on 6 matching bases. This CDR3 spans 13 amino acids. Germline V CDR1 and CDR2: SGHVS, FNYEAQ. V lost 5 bases and J 2 bases, leaving 9 bases between the germline ends. CDR3: CASSVTGQETQYF. For the CDR3, the DNA is TGTGCCAGCAGCGTGACAGGTCAAGAGACCCAGTACTTC.

This clonotype was seen a single time. The CDR3 sequence is CAISESDFGRLETQYF. CDR3 DNA: TGTGCCATCAGTGAGTCGGATTTTGGACGTCTAGAGACCCAGTACTTC. This sequence joins TRBV10-3 and TRBJ2-5, with D hard to call. Germline CDR1 ENHRY, CDR2 SYGVKD. Trimming shortened V by 0 bases and J by 4 bases, and 15 bases separated the two germline ends. CDR3 size: 16 residues.

V and J are TRBV27 and TRBJ2-3; TRBD2 is a possible D gene (6 bases). The CDR3 is 14 residues long. With 1 base removed from V and 4 bases from J, the gap between germline ends came to 9 bases. Germline V gene data show CDR1 as MNHEY and CDR2 as SMNVEV (reference sequence). The DNA of the CDR3 is TGTGCCAGCAGTTTATTGACGGGGGCAGATACGCAGTATTTT. This translates into CASSLLTGADTQYF.

Only one count was recorded for this clonotype. The chain recombines TRBV24-1 with TRBJ2-1; D gene unclear. The CDR3 length is 15 residues. The ends were cut back, 0 bases at V and 7 bases at J, with 12 bases in the middle. CDR1 and CDR2 from the germline V gene are KGHDR and SFDVKD. The CDR3 nucleotides are TGTGCCACCAGTGATTTGGGTGTTGGGGTGAATGAGCAGTTCTTC. Translation: CATSDLGVGVNEQFF.

This chain connects TRBV9 to TRBJ2-3; D assignment may be TRBD1 or TRBD2 (5 bases each). The V gene lost 3 bases and the J gene lost 6 bases, with 14 bases spanning the gap. Looked up from germline, CDR1 is SGDLS and CDR2 is YYNGEE. The CDR3 totals 14 residues. The CDR3 sequence is CASSEGTAQDTQYF. The CDR3 DNA follows: TGTGCCAGCAGCGAAGGGACGGCGCAGGATACGCAGTATTTT.

J is TRBJ2-5 and V is TRBV21-1; TRBD2, the table's D call, was not compared with the DNA. TRBV21-1 is classified as a pseudogene. This CDR3 comprises 15 residues. CDR3 nucleotides: TGTGCCAGCAGCGTCAGAGGGAAGCCCCAAGAGACCCAGTACTTC. Amino acid sequence: CASSVRGKPQETQYF.

The chain is built from TRBV23-1 and TRBJ2-4; a weak D match, TRBD1 (5 bases). TRBV23-1 is placed among ORFs of uncertain function. The CDR3 loop spans 12 amino acids. V was cut by 4 bases and J by 6 bases, with 7 bases left in between. The CDR3 here is CASSPDRNIQYF. DNA for the CDR3: TGCGCCAGCAGTCCCGACAGAAACATTCAGTACTTC.

The V gene is TRBV13, the J gene TRBJ1-6; 7 bases match TRBD1. Germline CDR1 is PRHDT and CDR2 is FYEKMQ (reference sequence). V lost 5 bases to trimming and J lost 4 bases; unmatched junction nucleotides: 5. The CDR3 covers 15 residues. CDR3 in DNA: TGTGCCAGCAGCGGGACAGCCCAATATAATTCACCCCTCCACTTT. Its translation: CASSGTAQYNSPLHF.

V and J are TRBV6-1 and TRBJ2-3; tentatively, D is TRBD1 (5 bases). The CDR3 covers 16 residues. V dropped 1 base and J dropped 0 bases, with 11 bases sitting between them. The germline gives CDR1 MNHNS, CDR2 SASEGT. In DNA form, the CDR3 reads TGTGCCAGCAGTGAAGTTCCAGGGCCGAGCACAGATACGCAGTATTTT. Protein sequence: CASSEVPGPSTDTQYF.

J is TRBJ2-7 and V is TRBV27; weak D call: TRBD2 (6 bases). V was clipped by 6 bases and J by 0 bases, with 15 bases between them. Per the germline V gene, CDR1 is MNHEY and CDR2 is SMNVEV (reference sequence). CDR3 length equals 15 residues. This CDR3 is CASRYQAGSSYEQYF. The CDR3 DNA reads as TGTGCCAGCAGATACCAGGCGGGAAGCTCCTACGAGCAGTACTTC.

The chain couples TRBV5-4 to TRBJ2-5; D unresolved. The V end lost 1 base, the J end lost 5 bases, and 12 bases lay between the germline ends. From germline, CDR1 is SGHNT and CDR2 YYREEE (reference sequence). The CDR3 is 14 residues long. The CDR3 sequence is CASSLPASWETQYF. CDR3 DNA: TGTGCCAGCAGCTTGCCTGCGAGTTGGGAGACCCAGTACTTC.

This sequence joins TRBV11-2 and TRBJ1-4; D gene ambiguous. The germline gives CDR1 SGHAT, CDR2 FQNNGV. V shed 2 bases and J shed 6 bases, with 25 bases lying between them. The CDR3 runs 19 residues. CDR3 sequence reads: CASSLWNMDLGLGYEKLFF. CDR3 in DNA: TGTGCCAGCAGCTTATGGAATATGGATCTGGGTCTAGGATATGAAAAACTGTTTTTT.

This chain joins TRBV12-3 or TRBV12-4 and TRBJ1-1; tentatively, D is TRBD1 (5 bases). V lost 6 bases to trimming and J lost 3 bases, with 14 bases between them. The CDR3 spans 14 residues. In DNA form, the CDR3 reads TGTGCCAGCAGCGAGCCTGGGGACTACACTGAAGCTTTCTTT. It yields the protein CASSEPGDYTEAFF.

The chain links TRBV12-3 or TRBV12-4 to TRBJ2-1; no reliable D call. This CDR3 has 12 residues. V lost 2 bases and J 8 bases, leaving 7 bases between the germline ends. The CDR3 nucleotides read TGTGCCAGCAGTTTATTCGGGTATGAGCAGTTCTTC. Translation: CASSLFGYEQFF.

The V and J genes are TRBV15 and TRBJ2-1; 8 bases line up with TRBD2. The ends lost 4 bases at V and 8 bases at J; junction bases unmatched: 13. The CDR3 runs 16 residues. The germline gives CDR1 LNHNV, CDR2 YYDKDF (reference sequence). CDR3 protein: CATSTLPSGYGDEQFF. CDR3 in DNA: TGTGCCACCAGCACCCTCCCTAGCGGGTACGGGGATGAGCAGTTCTTC.